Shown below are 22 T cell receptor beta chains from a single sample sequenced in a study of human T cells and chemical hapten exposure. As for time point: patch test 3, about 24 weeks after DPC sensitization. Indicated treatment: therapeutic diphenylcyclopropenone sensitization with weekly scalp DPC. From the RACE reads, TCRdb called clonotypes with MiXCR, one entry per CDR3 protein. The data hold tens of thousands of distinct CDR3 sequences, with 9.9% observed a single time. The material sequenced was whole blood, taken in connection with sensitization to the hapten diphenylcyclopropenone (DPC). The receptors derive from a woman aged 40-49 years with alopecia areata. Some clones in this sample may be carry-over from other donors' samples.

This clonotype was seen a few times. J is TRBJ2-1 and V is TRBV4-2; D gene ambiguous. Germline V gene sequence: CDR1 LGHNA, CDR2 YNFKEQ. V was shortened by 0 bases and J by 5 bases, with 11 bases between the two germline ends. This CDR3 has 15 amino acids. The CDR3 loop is CASSQDEVGNNEQFF. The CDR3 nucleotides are TGTGCCAGCAGCCAAGATGAGGTTGGGAACAATGAGCAGTTCTTC.

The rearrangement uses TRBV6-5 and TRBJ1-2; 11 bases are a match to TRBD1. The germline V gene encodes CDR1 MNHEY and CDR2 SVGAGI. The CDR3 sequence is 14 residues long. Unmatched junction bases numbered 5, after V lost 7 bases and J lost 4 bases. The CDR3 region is CASTGQGAGYGYTF. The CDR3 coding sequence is TGTGCCAGCACCGGACAGGGGGCCGGCTATGGCTACACCTTC.

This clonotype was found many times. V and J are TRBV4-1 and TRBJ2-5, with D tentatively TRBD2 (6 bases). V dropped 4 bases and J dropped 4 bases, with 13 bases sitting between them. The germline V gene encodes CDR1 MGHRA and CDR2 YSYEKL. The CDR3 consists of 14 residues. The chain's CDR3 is CASSRIPGGETQYF. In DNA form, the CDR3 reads TGCGCCAGCAGCCGTATTCCCGGGGGAGAGACCCAGTACTTC.

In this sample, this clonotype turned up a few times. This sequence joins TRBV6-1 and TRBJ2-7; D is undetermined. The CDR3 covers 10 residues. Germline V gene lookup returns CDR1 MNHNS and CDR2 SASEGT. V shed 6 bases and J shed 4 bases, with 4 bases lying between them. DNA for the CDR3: TGTGCCAGCAGCAGGTACGAGCAGTACTTC. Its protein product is CASSRYEQYF.

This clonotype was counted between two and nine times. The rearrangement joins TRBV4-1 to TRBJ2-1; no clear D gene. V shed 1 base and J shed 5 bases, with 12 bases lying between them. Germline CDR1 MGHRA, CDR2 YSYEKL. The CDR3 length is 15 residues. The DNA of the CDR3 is TGCGCCAGCAGCCAAGTTACAGCACCTGACAATGAGCAGTTCTTC. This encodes CASSQVTAPDNEQFF.

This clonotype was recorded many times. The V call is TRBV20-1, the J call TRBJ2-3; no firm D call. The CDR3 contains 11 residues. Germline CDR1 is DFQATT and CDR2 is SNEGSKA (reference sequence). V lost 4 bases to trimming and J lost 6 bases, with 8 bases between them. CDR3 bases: TGCAGTGCTAAGAACGGTGATACGCAGTATTTT. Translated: CSAKNGDTQYF.

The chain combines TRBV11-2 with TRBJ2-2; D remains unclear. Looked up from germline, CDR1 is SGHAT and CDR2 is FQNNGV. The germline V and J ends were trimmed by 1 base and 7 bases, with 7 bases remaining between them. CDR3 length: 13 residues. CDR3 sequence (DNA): TGTGCCAGCAGCTTAGCAGTCTACGGGGAGCTGTTTTTT. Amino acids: CASSLAVYGELFF. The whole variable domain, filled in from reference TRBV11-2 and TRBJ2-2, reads EAGVAQSPRYKIIEKRQSVAFWCNPISGHATLYWYQQILGQGPKLLIQFQNNGVVDDSQLPKDRFSAERLKGVDSTLKIQPAKLEDSAVYLCASSLAVYGELFFGEGSRLTVL.

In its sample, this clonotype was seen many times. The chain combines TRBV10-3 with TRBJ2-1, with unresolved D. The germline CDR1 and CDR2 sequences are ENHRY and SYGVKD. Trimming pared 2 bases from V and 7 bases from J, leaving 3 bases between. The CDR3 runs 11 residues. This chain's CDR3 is CAISEGNEQFF. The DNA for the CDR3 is TGTGCCATCAGTGAGGGGAATGAGCAGTTCTTC.

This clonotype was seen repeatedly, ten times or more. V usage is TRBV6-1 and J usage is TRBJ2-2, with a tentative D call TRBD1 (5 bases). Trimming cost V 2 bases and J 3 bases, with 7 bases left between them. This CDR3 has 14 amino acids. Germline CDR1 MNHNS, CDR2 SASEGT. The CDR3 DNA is TGTGCCAGCAGTGAACGACAGTACACCGGGGAGCTGTTTTTT. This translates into CASSERQYTGELFF.

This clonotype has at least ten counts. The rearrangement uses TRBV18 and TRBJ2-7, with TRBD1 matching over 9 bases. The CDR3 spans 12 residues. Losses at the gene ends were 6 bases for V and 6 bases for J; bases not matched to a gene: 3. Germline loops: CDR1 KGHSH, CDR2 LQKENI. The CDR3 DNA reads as TGTGCCAGCTCCCGGGACAGGGTCGAGCAGTACTTC. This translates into CASSRDRVEQYF.

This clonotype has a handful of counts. In DNA, the CDR3 is TGTGCCAGCAGTTTTATATATTCCCAGACAGGGGTTACCTACGAGCAGTACTTC. Translating it yields CASSFIYSQTGVTYEQYF. The V gene is TRBV12-3 or TRBV12-4, the J gene TRBJ2-7, with 8 bases identical to TRBD1. The CDR3 is made up of 18 amino acids. V dropped 3 bases and J dropped 2; count of bases not matched to a gene: 15.

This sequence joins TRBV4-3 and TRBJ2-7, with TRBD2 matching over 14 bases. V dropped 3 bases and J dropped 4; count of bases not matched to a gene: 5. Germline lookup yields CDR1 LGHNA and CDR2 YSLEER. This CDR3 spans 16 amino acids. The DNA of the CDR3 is TGCGCCAGCAGCCAGGGGACTAGCGGGGGAAGTTACGAGCAGTACTTC. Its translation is CASSQGTSGGSYEQYF.

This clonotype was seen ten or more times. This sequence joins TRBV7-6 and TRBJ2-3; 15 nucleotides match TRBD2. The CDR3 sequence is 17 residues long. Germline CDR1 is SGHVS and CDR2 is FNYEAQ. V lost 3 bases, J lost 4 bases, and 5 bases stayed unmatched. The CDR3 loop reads CASSFGLAGGHADTQYF. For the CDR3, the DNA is TGTGCCAGCAGCTTCGGACTAGCGGGGGGGCATGCAGATACGCAGTATTTT.

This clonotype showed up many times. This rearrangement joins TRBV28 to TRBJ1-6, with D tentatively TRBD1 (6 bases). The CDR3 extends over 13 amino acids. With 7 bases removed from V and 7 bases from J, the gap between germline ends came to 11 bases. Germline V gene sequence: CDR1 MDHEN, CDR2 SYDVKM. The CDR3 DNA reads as TGTGCCAGCACATTGGACAGAAATTCACCCCTCCACTTT. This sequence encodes CASTLDRNSPLHF.

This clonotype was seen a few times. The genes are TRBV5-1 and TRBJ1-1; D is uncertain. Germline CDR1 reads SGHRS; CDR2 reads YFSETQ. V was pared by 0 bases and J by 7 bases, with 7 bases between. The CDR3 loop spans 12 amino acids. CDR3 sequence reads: CASSLDEREAFF. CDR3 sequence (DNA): TGCGCCAGCAGCTTGGATGAGCGTGAAGCTTTCTTT.

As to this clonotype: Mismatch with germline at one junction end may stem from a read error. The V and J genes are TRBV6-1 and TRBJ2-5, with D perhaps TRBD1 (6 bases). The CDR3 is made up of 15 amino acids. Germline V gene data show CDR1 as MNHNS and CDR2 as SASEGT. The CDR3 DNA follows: TGTGTCAGCAGTCCGTGGCACAGGGAGAGAGAGACCCAGTACTTC. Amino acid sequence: CVSSPWHRERETQYF.

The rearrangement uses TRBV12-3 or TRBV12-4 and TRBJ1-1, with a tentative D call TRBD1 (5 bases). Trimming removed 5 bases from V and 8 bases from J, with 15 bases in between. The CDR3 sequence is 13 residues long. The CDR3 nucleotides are TGTGCCAGCAGTCTCAGACAGTCCGGGGAAGCTTTCTTT. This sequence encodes CASSLRQSGEAFF.

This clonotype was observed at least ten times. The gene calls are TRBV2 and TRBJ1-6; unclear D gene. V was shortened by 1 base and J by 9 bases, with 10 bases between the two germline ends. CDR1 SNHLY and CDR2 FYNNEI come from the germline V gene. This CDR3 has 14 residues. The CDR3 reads CASSEGHRGSPLHF. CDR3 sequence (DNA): TGTGCCAGCAGTGAAGGGCACCGGGGTTCACCCCTCCACTTT.

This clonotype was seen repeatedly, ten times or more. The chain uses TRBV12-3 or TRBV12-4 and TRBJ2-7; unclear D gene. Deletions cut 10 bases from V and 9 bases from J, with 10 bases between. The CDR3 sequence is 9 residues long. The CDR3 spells CATPRRQYF. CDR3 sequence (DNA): TGTGCCACTCCTCGCAGGCAGTACTTC.

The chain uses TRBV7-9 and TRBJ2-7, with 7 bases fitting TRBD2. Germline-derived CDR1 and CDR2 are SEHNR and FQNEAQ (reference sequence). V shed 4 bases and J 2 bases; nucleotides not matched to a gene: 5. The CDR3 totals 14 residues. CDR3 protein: CASSSSGGPYEQYF. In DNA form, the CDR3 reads TGTGCCAGCAGCTCGTCGGGAGGACCCTACGAGCAGTACTTC.

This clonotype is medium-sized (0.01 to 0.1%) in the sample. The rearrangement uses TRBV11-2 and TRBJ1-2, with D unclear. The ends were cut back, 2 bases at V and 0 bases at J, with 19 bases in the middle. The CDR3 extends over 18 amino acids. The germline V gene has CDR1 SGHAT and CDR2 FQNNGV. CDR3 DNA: TGTGCCAGCAGCTTATCTAGACTGGAACGGACTACTAACTATGGCTACACCTTC. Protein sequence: CASSLSRLERTTNYGYTF.

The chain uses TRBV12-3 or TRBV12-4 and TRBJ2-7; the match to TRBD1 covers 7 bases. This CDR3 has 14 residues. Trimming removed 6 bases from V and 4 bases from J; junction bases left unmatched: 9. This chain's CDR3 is CASRRTGDRYEQYF. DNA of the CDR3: TGTGCCAGCAGGCGAACAGGGGATCGATACGAGCAGTACTTC.